This is a list of T cell receptor beta chains from one sample in a study of CD8 T cells in Susac syndrome. TCRdb reprocessed the immunoSEQ multiplex PCR reads with MiXCR, giving one entry per CDR3 protein. The sample contains about 160,000 distinct CDR3 sequences, roughly 95% of which appear only once. Material for sequencing was CD4+ T cells from PBMCs. The receptor source for this set is a human donor with Susac syndrome. Both conserved end residues are part of each CDR3. A D gene is named only where the DNA matches it firmly. Size is stated for part of the rows, as once, few or many counts, or as a class when the clone is expanded.

J: TRBJ2-2
length: 13
size: -
D: -
V: TRBV19
DNA: TGTGCCACTACCCCGAGGTTGTCCGGGGAGCTGTTTTTT
CDR3: CATTPRLSGELFF

J: TRBJ1-1
length: 15
size: -
D: TRBD1
V: TRBV5-1
DNA: TGCGCCAGCAGCTTGGCCATAATAGGGACAGGGGAAGCTTTCTTT
CDR3: CASSLAIIGTGEAFF

J: TRBJ1-3
length: 13
size: once
D: TRBD1
V: TRBV29-1
DNA: TGCAGCGTTGGGACAGGGTCCGGAAACACCATATATTTT
CDR3: CSVGTGSGNTIYF

J: TRBJ2-5
length: 13
size: -
D: -
V: TRBV20-1
DNA: TGCAGTGCTAGATTGGGGGTGGCAGAGACCCAGTACTTC
CDR3: CSARLGVAETQYF

J: TRBJ2-5
length: 14
size: -
D: TRBD2
V: TRBV20-1
DNA: TGCAGTGCTCCAACCGCGACTAGCGTAGAGACCCAGTACTTC
CDR3: CSAPTATSVETQYF

J: TRBJ2-1
length: 15
size: -
D: TRBD2
V: TRBV7-9
DNA: TGTGCCAGCAGCTTAATGGAGCGGGGGGGCCTGAGGCAGTTCTTC
CDR3: CASSLMERGGLRQFF

J: TRBJ2-1
length: 11
size: -
D: -
V: TRBV7-2
DNA: TGTGCCAGCAGCTCAACGGTTGAGCAGTTCTTC
CDR3: CASSSTVEQFF

J: TRBJ1-5
length: 13
size: -
D: -
V: TRBV20-1
DNA: TGCAGTGCTAGTGACAGACCCAATCAGCCCCAGCATTTT
CDR3: CSASDRPNQPQHF

J: TRBJ2-5
length: 14
size: -
D: -
V: TRBV5-4
DNA: TGTGCCAGCAGCGGGGGACCTTCCCAAGAGACCCAGTACTTC
CDR3: CASSGGPSQETQYF

J: TRBJ1-3
length: 12
size: -
D: -
V: TRBV29-1
DNA: TGCAGCGCCTCGGGCAGGGGTGAGACCATATATTTT
CDR3: CSASGRGETIYF

J: TRBJ2-4
length: 15
size: once
D: -
V: TRBV6-2/TRBV6-3
DNA: TGTGCCAGCAATGAGAAGGGACGCGGACCAGACATTCAGTACTTC
CDR3: CASNEKGRGPDIQYF

J: TRBJ2-7
length: 14
size: -
D: TRBD2
V: TRBV7-9
DNA: TGTGCCAGCAGCTCGGGACTAGCGGGATACGAGCAGTACTTC
CDR3: CASSSGLAGYEQYF

J: TRBJ2-7
length: 16
size: -
D: -
V: TRBV6-5
DNA: TGTGCCAGCAGTTACCCGCCGGGGGCTCTCGCCTACGAGCAGTACTTC
CDR3: CASSYPPGALAYEQYF

J: TRBJ2-7
length: 12
size: -
D: -
V: TRBV2
DNA: TGTGCCAGCAGTGACAGGGGCAACGAGCAGTACTTC
CDR3: CASSDRGNEQYF

J: TRBJ2-1
length: 14
size: -
D: TRBD2
V: TRBV18
DNA: TGTGCCAGCTCACCAGGACTAGACTACAATGAGCAGTTCTTC
CDR3: CASSPGLDYNEQFF

J: TRBJ2-3
length: 14
size: -
D: -
V: TRBV7-8
DNA: TGTGCCAGCAGCCCAGACAGGAAGACAGATACGCAGTATTTT
CDR3: CASSPDRKTDTQYF

J: TRBJ2-7
length: 14
size: -
D: TRBD2
V: TRBV30
DNA: TGTGCCTGGAGTGGCCTAGCGGGAGTTAGTGAGCAGTACTTC
CDR3: CAWSGLAGVSEQYF

J: TRBJ2-7
length: 13
size: -
D: -
V: TRBV4-2
DNA: TGTGCCAGCAGCCAAGATCGGTCCTCCGAGCAGTACTTC
CDR3: CASSQDRSSEQYF

J: TRBJ2-1
length: 13
size: -
D: TRBD2
V: TRBV29-1
DNA: TGCAGCGTTGGACTAGCGGGGATGGGTGAGCAGTTCTTC
CDR3: CSVGLAGMGEQFF

J: TRBJ2-7
length: 15
size: once
D: TRBD2
V: TRBV7-8
DNA: TGTGCCAGCAGCACGGGACTAGCGGGGTCATACGAGCAGTACTTC
CDR3: CASSTGLAGSYEQYF

J: TRBJ2-1
length: 15
size: -
D: -
V: TRBV20-1
DNA: TGCAGTGCTAGACGAGACTACCGAGACTACAATGAGCAGTTCTTC
CDR3: CSARRDYRDYNEQFF

J: TRBJ2-5
length: 15
size: -
D: -
V: TRBV7-9
DNA: TGTGCCAGCAGCCTATGGACAGGGAGGGACGAGACCCAGTACTTC
CDR3: CASSLWTGRDETQYF

J: TRBJ1-5
length: 12
size: -
D: -
V: TRBV28
DNA: TGTGCCACCCGGGTAGGGCAACAGCCCCAGCATTTT
CDR3: CATRVGQQPQHF

J: TRBJ2-1
length: 15
size: -
D: TRBD2
V: TRBV5-1
DNA: TGCGCCAGCAGCCCGAGCCAGCGGGAGGGGAATGAGCAGTTCTTC
CDR3: CASSPSQREGNEQFF

J: TRBJ2-5
length: 16
size: -
D: TRBD2
V: TRBV7-9
DNA: TGTGCCAGCAGCCGACGTGGCGGACTAGACCAAGAGACCCAGTACTTC
CDR3: CASSRRGGLDQETQYF

J: TRBJ2-3
length: 13
size: -
D: -
V: TRBV5-4
DNA: TGTGCCAGCAGCCATCAGAGCACAGATACGCAGTATTTT
CDR3: CASSHQSTDTQYF

J: TRBJ1-2
length: 12
size: -
D: -
V: TRBV3-1
DNA: TGTGCCAGCAGTAACTCCGGCTATGGCTACACCTTC
CDR3: CASSNSGYGYTF

J: TRBJ2-7
length: 15
size: once
D: -
V: TRBV5-4
DNA: TGTGCCAGCAGCTTGGATGGACAGCCCTTTTACGAGCAGTACTTC
CDR3: CASSLDGQPFYEQYF

J: TRBJ2-5
length: 12
size: -
D: TRBD1
V: TRBV29-1
DNA: TGCAGCGCCGGGACAGGGCAAGAGACCCAGTACTTC
CDR3: CSAGTGQETQYF

J: TRBJ2-3
length: 13
size: -
D: -
V: TRBV2
DNA: TGTGCCAGCGGTGGAGTAGGGGCAGATACGCAGTATTTT
CDR3: CASGGVGADTQYF

J: TRBJ1-4
length: 15
size: -
D: -
V: TRBV25-1
DNA: TGTGCCAGCAGTGAATATAGTGCAACTAATGAAAAACTGTTTTTT
CDR3: CASSEYSATNEKLFF

J: TRBJ2-7
length: 15
size: -
D: TRBD2
V: TRBV11-2
DNA: TGTGCCAGCAGCCCCGGACTAGCGAGGTACTACGAGCAGTACTTC
CDR3: CASSPGLARYYEQYF

J: TRBJ2-5
length: 14
size: -
D: -
V: TRBV19
DNA: TGTGCCAGTAGTCTAAGGGGGGCCCAAGAGACCCAGTACTTC
CDR3: CASSLRGAQETQYF

J: TRBJ1-1
length: 13
size: -
D: -
V: TRBV29-1
DNA: TGCAGCGTTGAATCCGGGATGAACACTGAAGCTTTCTTT
CDR3: CSVESGMNTEAFF

J: TRBJ2-7
length: 14
size: -
D: -
V: TRBV7-2
DNA: TGTGCCAGCAGCTCCGGGACTCCCTCCTACGAGCAGTACTTC
CDR3: CASSSGTPSYEQYF

J: TRBJ2-6
length: 17
size: -
D: -
V: TRBV7-2
DNA: TGTGCCAGCAGCGCCCAGGGGAGGGATTCTGGGGCCAACGTCCTGACTTTC
CDR3: CASSAQGRDSGANVLTF

J: TRBJ2-5
length: 14
size: -
D: -
V: TRBV6-2/TRBV6-3
DNA: TGTGCCAGCAGTCTACCGGGACAAGCATGGACCCAGTACTTC
CDR3: CASSLPGQAWTQYF

J: TRBJ1-2
length: 16
size: once
D: -
V: TRBV4-3
DNA: TGCGCCAGCAGCCAAGGGTATGGGGCACGGGGTTATGGCTACACCTTC
CDR3: CASSQGYGARGYGYTF

J: TRBJ2-4
length: 20
size: -
D: TRBD1
V: TRBV6-2/TRBV6-3
DNA: TGTGCCAGCAGCCACATCCCGGGACAGGGGGCAGTTCGAGCCAAAAACATTCAGTACTTC
CDR3: CASSHIPGQGAVRAKNIQYF

J: TRBJ2-7
length: 12
size: -
D: TRBD1
V: TRBV20-1
DNA: TGCAGTGCTCTCAATACAGGGGACGAGCAGTACTTC
CDR3: CSALNTGDEQYF

J: TRBJ1-2
length: 12
size: -
D: TRBD1
V: TRBV20-1
DNA: TGCAGTGACGCGACAGGGGGCGTTGGGTACACCTTC
CDR3: CSDATGGVGYTF

J: TRBJ1-2
length: 14
size: once
D: -
V: TRBV27
DNA: TGTGCCAGCAGTTTGGGACCGACCAACTATGGCTACACCTTC
CDR3: CASSLGPTNYGYTF

J: TRBJ1-1
length: 12
size: -
D: -
V: TRBV10-3
DNA: TGTGCCATCCTAACGAGGAACACTGAAGCTTTCTTT
CDR3: CAILTRNTEAFF

J: TRBJ2-1
length: 14
size: -
D: -
V: TRBV5-1
DNA: TGCGCCAGCAGCTTTCGGAATAGCGGCAATGAGCAGTTCTTC
CDR3: CASSFRNSGNEQFF

J: TRBJ1-2
length: 11
size: -
D: -
V: TRBV30
DNA: TGTGCCTGGAGGTTCCGTGGAGGCTACACCTTC
CDR3: CAWRFRGGYTF